Each of the 8 T cell receptor beta chains below was sequenced from the same sample in a study of blood T cell repertoires in COVID-19. The protocol was immunoSEQ multiplex PCR, while the TCRdb copy is restricted to in-frame clones and leaves out a portion. The table includes 130,000 or so clones, roughly four fifths detected once. Sequencing was performed on PBMCs or T cells enriched from blood (not recorded which). These receptors all come from a man aged 35 to 55 with acute COVID-19.

The DNA of the CDR3 is TGTGCCATCAGTGAGGAGCGGGGGGGTTACAATGAGCAGTTCTTC. The encoded protein is CAISEERGGYNEQFF. This chain links TRBV10-3 with TRBJ2-1; 10 bases are a match to TRBD2. The trim removed 2 bases at V and 4 bases at J, leaving 2 bases unmatched. The CDR3 consists of 15 residues. The germline CDR1 and CDR2 sequences are ENHRY and SYGVKD.

The chain combines TRBV19 with TRBJ2-7; D possibly corresponds to TRBD1 (5 bases). Germline loops: CDR1 LNHDA, CDR2 SQIVND (reference sequence). Trimming took 10 bases from V and 2 from J, leaving 15 bases between them. This CDR3 contains 13 residues. The CDR3 coding sequence is TGTGCCACCACCGACAGACAAACCTACGAGCAGTACTTC. This sequence encodes CATTDRQTYEQYF.

V is TRBV12-5 and J is TRBJ2-7; 7 nucleotides align to TRBD1. The CDR3 has 13 amino acids. V trimming: 7 bases; J trimming: 6 bases; junction bases outside the gene matches: 9. Germline V gene sequence: CDR1 LGHNT, CDR2 FRNRAP. The CDR3 DNA is TGTGCTAGTGCCCTCTTGAGGGGGCCCGAGCAGTACTTC. Its protein product is CASALLRGPEQYF.

The DNA for the CDR3 is TGTGCCAGCAGCCCCGGAGGGCAACGCAATCAGCCCCAGCATTTT. This codes for CASSPGGQRNQPQHF. V is TRBV7-2 and J is TRBJ1-5; D remains unclear. Germline V gene data show CDR1 as SGHTA and CDR2 as FQGNSA. The CDR3 has 15 amino acids. The V end lost 5 bases, the J end lost 2 bases, and 13 bases lay between the germline ends.

The chain couples TRBV4-1 to TRBJ1-3, with TRBD1 identical over 8 bases. V lost 4 bases and J lost 4; bases outside the gene matches: 6. The CDR3 sequence is 15 residues long. The germline V gene encodes CDR1 MGHRA and CDR2 YSYEKL. The CDR3 DNA reads TGCGCCAGCAGCCCCGACAGGGGAACAGGAAACACCATATATTTT. It specifies CASSPDRGTGNTIYF.

J is TRBJ2-2 and V is TRBV5-1, with D uncertain. The CDR3 is made up of 14 amino acids. Germline V gene data show CDR1 as SGHRS and CDR2 as YFSETQ. Trimming pared 4 bases from V and 3 bases from J, leaving 10 bases between. This CDR3 is CASSPNVDTGELFF. As DNA, the CDR3 is TGCGCCAGCAGCCCTAACGTGGACACCGGGGAGCTGTTTTTT. Together with reference TRBV5-1 and TRBJ2-2, the CDR3 gives the full variable domain: KAGVTQTPRYLIKTRGQQVTLSCSPISGHRSVSWYQQTPGQGLQFLFEYFSETQRNKGNFPGRFSGRQFSNSRSEMNVSTLELGDSALYLCASSPNVDTGELFFGEGSRLTVL.

The rearrangement joins TRBV6-5 to TRBJ2-7; 7 bases fit TRBD2. Germline V gene sequence: CDR1 MNHEY, CDR2 SVGAGI. Unmatched junction bases numbered 1, after V lost 2 bases and J lost 3 bases. This CDR3 has 13 amino acids. CDR3 protein: CASSYQRGYEQYF. The CDR3 DNA reads as TGTGCCAGCAGTTACCAGCGGGGCTACGAGCAGTACTTC.

This chain uses TRBV7-9 with TRBJ2-1, with 11 bases lining up with TRBD2. The CDR3 covers 16 residues. V was clipped by 4 bases and J by 6 bases; unmatched bases: 8. In germline, CDR1 is SEHNR, CDR2 FQNEAQ (reference sequence). Here the CDR3 DNA reads TGTGCCAGCAGCTCATTTAGCGGGGGGGCCAGCAATGAGCAGTTCTTC. Amino acids: CASSSFSGGASNEQFF.